Here is one TCR beta chain with its context. What it binds is not known. As an off-target read in a library built for alpha chains, this beta chain has a frequency of little significance. The time point: sample taken at primary tumor resection. This specimen comes from a study of spatial heterogeneity in lung cancer. Study at large: Strong correlation was found between tumor-region TCR transcript counts and a T cell module score from matched bulk RNA-seq.

TCRdb fed the 5' RACE reads into MiXCR, producing one record per CDR3 protein. The sample shows 150 or so distinct CDR3 sequences, about two fifths of them seen only once. The germline V and J ends were trimmed by 5 bases and 7 bases, with 16 bases remaining between them. The CDR3 contains 13 residues. CDR1 is SGHRS, CDR2 YFSETQ, per germline. Study findings and constraints: Counts that tracked tumor mutation counts were those of expanded intratumoral alpha and beta TCRs. Counts for ubiquitous and regional expanded TCRs went along with ubiquitous and regional nonsynonymous mutations, respectively.

The V and J genes are TRBV5-1 and TRBJ2-7; D remains ambiguous. The sequences come from lung tumor tissue, collected at surgery. This receptor was taken from a male donor with early-stage non-small cell lung cancer. DNA for the CDR3: TGCGCCAGCAGTGGTTATGACGGTACGGAGCAGTACTTC. Translating gives CASSGYDGTEQYF.